One sample yielded the 19 T cell receptor beta chains listed below, sequenced in a study of blood T cell repertoires in COVID-19. Only in-frame clones appear in the TCRdb table, and some are missing; sequencing was by immunoSEQ multiplex PCR. The sample records about 120,000 clones, 85% being singletons. The sample consisted of peripheral blood. The source of these receptors is a man older than 75 with acute or convalescent COVID-19.

The chain combines TRBV5-1 with TRBJ2-3; a weak D match, TRBD1 (6 bases). The CDR3 covers 15 residues. V was clipped by 7 bases and J by 3 bases, with 18 bases between them. The V gene's germline CDR1 is SGHRS and CDR2 YFSETQ. CDR3 sequence reads: CASEVRGFSTDTQYF. CDR3 coding DNA: TGCGCCAGCGAAGTCAGGGGTTTCTCGACAGATACGCAGTATTTT. Using reference TRBV5-1 and TRBJ2-3 for the parts outside the CDR3, the full variable domain is KAGVTQTPRYLIKTRGQQVTLSCSPISGHRSVSWYQQTPGQGLQFLFEYFSETQRNKGNFPGRFSGRQFSNSRSEMNVSTLELGDSALYLCASEVRGFSTDTQYFGPGTRLTVL.

The chain couples TRBV10-3 to TRBJ1-1; the D gene is possibly TRBD1 (6 bases). V lost 6 bases and J 0 bases, leaving 11 bases between the germline ends. The length of the CDR3 is 14 residues. The germline V gene encodes CDR1 ENHRY and CDR2 SYGVKD. The CDR3, as DNA: TGTGCCATCAGGCCGGGACATCTGAACACTGAAGCTTTCTTT. It translates to CAIRPGHLNTEAFF.

The rearrangement uses TRBV9 and TRBJ2-1; 10 nucleotides line up with TRBD2. The ends lost 0 bases at V and 0 bases at J; junction bases unmatched: 6. CDR1 and CDR2 (germline): SGDLS, YYNGEE. The CDR3 is 18 residues long. The CDR3 loop reads CASSVGLAGATSYNEQFF. For the CDR3, the DNA is TGTGCCAGCAGCGTAGGTCTAGCGGGGGCCACCTCCTACAATGAGCAGTTCTTC. The complete variable domain, with remaining parts taken from reference TRBV9 and TRBJ2-1, reads DSGVTQTPKHLITATGQRVTLRCSPRSGDLSVYWYQQSLDQGLQFLIQYYNGEERAKGNILERFSAQQFPDLHSELNLSSLELGDSALYFCASSVGLAGATSYNEQFFGPGTRLTVL.

The chain couples TRBV6-5 to TRBJ1-1, with D perhaps TRBD1 (5 bases). Germline V gene data show CDR1 as MNHEY and CDR2 as SVGAGI. The CDR3 loop spans 15 amino acids. V dropped 2 bases and J dropped 1 base, with 11 bases sitting between them. The CDR3 loop is CASSYLIQENTEAFF. The CDR3 coding sequence is TGTGCCAGCAGTTACCTTATACAGGAGAACACTGAAGCTTTCTTT.

This clone occurred once. The gene calls are TRBV19 and TRBJ1-6; a weak D match, TRBD1 (5 bases). Between the trimmed V and J ends, which lost 0 bases and 4 bases, there was a span of 10 bases. The germline V gene encodes CDR1 LNHDA and CDR2 SQIVND (reference sequence). The CDR3 runs to 16 residues. CDR3 amino acids: CASSIEGQGYNSPLHF. The DNA for the CDR3 is TGTGCCAGTAGTATAGAGGGGCAGGGATATAATTCACCCCTCCACTTT.

This chain connects TRBV3-1 (or the pseudogene TRBV3-2) to TRBJ1-5, with 12 bases that match TRBD1. V was pared by 2 bases and J by 7 bases, with 6 bases of the junction left unmatched. The CDR3 runs 16 residues. Germline V gene lookup returns CDR1 LGHDT and CDR2 YNNKEL (reference sequence). The CDR3 here is CASSQRPGQGAQPQHF. The CDR3 nucleotides read TGTGCCAGCAGCCAAAGGCCGGGACAGGGGGCACAGCCCCAGCATTTT.

The chain joins TRBV29-1 to TRBJ2-1; the D gene is possibly TRBD2 (5 bases). V was pared by 4 bases and J by 6 bases, with 13 bases between. Germline V gene sequence: CDR1 SQVTM, CDR2 ANQGSEA. The CDR3 totals 13 residues. CDR3 bases: TGCAGCGTTGTGAGGGTCGGGGTCAATGAGCAGTTCTTC. Protein product: CSVVRVGVNEQFF.

The chain employs TRBV15 and TRBJ1-2; no reliable D call. V was shortened by 0 bases and J by 8 bases, with 7 bases between the two germline ends. The germline CDR1 and CDR2 sequences are LNHNV and YYDKDF (reference sequence). The CDR3 spans 12 residues. CDR3 nucleotides: TGTGCCACCAGCAGAGATGGTGGCGGCTACACCTTC. Protein product: CATSRDGGGYTF. Drawing the rest from reference TRBV15 and TRBJ1-2, the complete variable domain is DAMVIQNPRYQVTQFGKPVTLSCSQTLNHNVMYWYQQKSSQAPKLLFHYYDKDFNNEADTPDNFQSRRPNTSFCFLDIRSPGLGDTAMYLCATSRDGGGYTFGSGTRLTVV.

V and J are TRBV6-2 or TRBV6-3 and TRBJ1-5; D is unresolved. The CDR3 extends over 15 amino acids. The V and J ends lost 2 bases and 4 bases respectively, with 12 bases between them. CDR1 and CDR2 (germline): MNHEY, SVGEGT. The CDR3 nucleotides are TGTGCCAGCAGTTACGGAGCGGCAGTTAATCAGCCCCAGCATTTT. It specifies CASSYGAAVNQPQHF.

The V call is TRBV6-1, the J call TRBJ1-5; D call uncertain. The CDR3 runs to 14 residues. Trimming took 2 bases from V and 0 from J, leaving 5 bases between them. The germline gives CDR1 MNHNS, CDR2 SASEGT. DNA of the CDR3: TGTGCCAGCAGTGAAACACATAGCAATCAGCCCCAGCATTTT. This codes for CASSETHSNQPQHF.

The V gene is TRBV19, the J gene TRBJ2-4, with D possibly TRBD1 on 6 matching bases. Germline lookup yields CDR1 LNHDA and CDR2 SQIVND (reference sequence). Trimming left V 3 bases short and J 1 base short, with 16 bases between. CDR3 length: 17 residues. The CDR3 sequence: CASSIGQTVRAKNIQYF. CDR3 in DNA: TGTGCCAGTAGTATCGGACAGACGGTAAGGGCCAAAAACATTCAGTACTTC.

The gene calls are TRBV5-1 and TRBJ1-2; D is perhaps TRBD1 (6 bases). This CDR3 spans 16 amino acids. Trimming removed 0 bases from V and 4 bases from J, with 16 bases in between. CDR1 and CDR2 (germline): SGHRS, YFSETQ. Written as DNA, the CDR3 is TGCGCCAGCAGCTTGGGTGCAGGGACAAAGCGCTATGGCTACACCTTC. Translation gives CASSLGAGTKRYGYTF.

The gene calls are TRBV7-3 and TRBJ1-1, with a possible D match to TRBD1 (6 bases). The CDR3 totals 15 residues. V gave up 5 bases and J gave up 1 base, with 14 bases separating them. Per germline, CDR1 SGHTA and CDR2 FQGTGA. CDR3 loop: CASSLGGTSNTEAFF. CDR3 nucleotide sequence: TGTGCCAGCAGCCTCGGGGGGACATCGAACACTGAAGCTTTCTTT.

This chain uses TRBV19 with TRBJ1-5; tentative D call: TRBD1 (6 bases). The germline V and J ends were trimmed by 2 bases and 2 bases, with 10 bases remaining between them. Germline CDR1 LNHDA, CDR2 SQIVND (reference sequence). CDR3 size: 15 residues. CDR3 nucleotides: TGTGCCAGTAGTATACCAGGGGACGGCAATCAGCCCCAGCATTTT. It specifies CASSIPGDGNQPQHF.

The V and J genes are TRBV7-2 and TRBJ2-1, with TRBD1 as a possible D gene (6 bases). Germline values: CDR1 SGHTA, CDR2 FQGNSA. The V end was cut by 1 base, the J end by 7 bases, with 14 bases between. This CDR3 has 15 amino acids. The chain's CDR3 is CASSLDIGRGNEQFF. CDR3 nucleotides: TGTGCCAGCAGCTTAGATATAGGCAGGGGAAATGAGCAGTTCTTC.

This chain connects TRBV20-1 to TRBJ2-2; D is perhaps TRBD1 (7 bases). Per the germline V gene, CDR1 is DFQATT and CDR2 is SNEGSKA (reference sequence). The CDR3 loop spans 15 amino acids. The V and J ends lost 3 bases and 5 bases respectively, with 16 bases between them. CDR3 amino acids: CSASEQGGFTGELFF. CDR3 nucleotide sequence: TGCAGTGCTAGTGAGCAGGGGGGTTTTACCGGGGAGCTGTTTTTT.

The chain combines TRBV28 with TRBJ1-6; TRBD1 agrees at 8 bases. CDR1 and CDR2 from the germline V gene are MDHEN and SYDVKM. V was pared by 6 bases and J by 7 bases, with 5 bases of the junction left unmatched. The CDR3 contains 14 residues. The DNA for the CDR3 is TGTGCCAGCAGGCAGACAGGGGAAAATTCACCCCTCCACTTT. It specifies CASRQTGENSPLHF. Using reference TRBV28 and TRBJ1-6 for the parts outside the CDR3, the full variable domain is DVKVTQSSRYLVKRTGEKVFLECVQDMDHENMFWYRQDPGLGLRLIYFSYDVKMKEKGDIPEGYSVSREKKERFSLILESASTNQTSMYLCASRQTGENSPLHFGNGTRLTVT.

The chain links TRBV7-3 to TRBJ2-2; 10 positions match TRBD2. Trimming at V came to 4 bases and at J to 6 bases, leaving 8 bases not matched to a gene. CDR3 length equals 16 residues. Per the germline V gene, CDR1 is SGHTA and CDR2 is FQGTGA. Here the CDR3 DNA reads TGTGCCAGCAGCTCCTCCGGAGCGGGGGGGGCCGGGGAGCTGTTTTTT. Translating gives CASSSSGAGGAGELFF.

V and J are TRBV3-1 (or the pseudogene TRBV3-2) and TRBJ1-6; possibly TRBD1 for D (6 bases). CDR3 length: 13 residues. The germline V gene has CDR1 LGHDT and CDR2 YNNKEL (reference sequence). The V and J ends lost 4 bases and 8 bases respectively, with 9 bases between them. CDR3 bases: TGTGCCAGCAGCCGGGGGGGCCATTCACCCCTCCACTTT. Protein: CASSRGGHSPLHF.